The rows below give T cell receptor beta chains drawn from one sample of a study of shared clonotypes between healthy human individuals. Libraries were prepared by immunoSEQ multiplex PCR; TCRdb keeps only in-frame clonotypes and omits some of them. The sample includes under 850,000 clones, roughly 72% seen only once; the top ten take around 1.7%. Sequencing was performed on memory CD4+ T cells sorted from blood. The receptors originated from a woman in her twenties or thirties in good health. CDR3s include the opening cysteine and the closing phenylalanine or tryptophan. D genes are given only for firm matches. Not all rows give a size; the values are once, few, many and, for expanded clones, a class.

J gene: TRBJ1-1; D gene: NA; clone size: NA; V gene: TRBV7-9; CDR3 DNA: TGTGCCAGCAGCTTAGTTTCGGACACTGAAGCTTTCTTT; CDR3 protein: CASSLVSDTEAFF
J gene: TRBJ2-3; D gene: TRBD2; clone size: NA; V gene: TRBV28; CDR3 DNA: TGTGCCAGCAGTGCGGGAGCAGATACGCAGTATTTT; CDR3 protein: CASSAGADTQYF
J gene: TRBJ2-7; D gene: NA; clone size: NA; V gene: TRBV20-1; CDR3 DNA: TGCAGCGGAATCGGAAGCGAGCAGTACTTC; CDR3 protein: CSGIGSEQYF
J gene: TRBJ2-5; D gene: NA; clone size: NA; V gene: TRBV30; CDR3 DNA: TGTGCCTGGACGGGGCTGGAGCAGTACTTC; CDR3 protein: CAWTGLEQYF
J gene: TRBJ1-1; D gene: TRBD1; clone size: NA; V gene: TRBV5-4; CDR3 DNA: TGTGCCAGCAGCTCTGCACGACAGGGCTACACTGAAGCTTTCTTT; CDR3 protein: CASSSARQGYTEAFF
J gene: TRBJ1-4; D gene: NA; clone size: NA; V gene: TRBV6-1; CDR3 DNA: TGTGCCAGCAGTGAGGGACGGGTCAATAATGAAAAACTGTTTTTT; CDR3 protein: CASSEGRVNNEKLFF
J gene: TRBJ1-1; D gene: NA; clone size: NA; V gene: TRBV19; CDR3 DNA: TGTGCCAGTAGTATAGAAATACCGAACACTGAAGCTTTCTTT; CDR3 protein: CASSIEIPNTEAFF
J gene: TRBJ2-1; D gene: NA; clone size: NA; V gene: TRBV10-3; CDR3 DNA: TGTGCCATCAGTGAGTCGGTGCAAGGCGGGAATGAGCAGTTCTTC; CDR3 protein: CAISESVQGGNEQFF
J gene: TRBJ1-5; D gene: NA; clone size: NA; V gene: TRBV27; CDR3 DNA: TGTGCCAGCAGTTTAAAGGGTTTTTATCAGCCCCAGCATTTT; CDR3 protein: CASSLKGFYQPQHF
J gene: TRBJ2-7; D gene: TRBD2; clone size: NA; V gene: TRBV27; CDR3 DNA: TGTGCCAGCAGATCGTTCCTAGCGGGACCCTACGAGCAGTACTTC; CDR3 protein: CASRSFLAGPYEQYF
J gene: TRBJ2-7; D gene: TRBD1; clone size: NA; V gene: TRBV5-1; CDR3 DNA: TGCGCCAGCAGCTACCTGACAGGGAGCTCCTACGAGCAGTACTTC; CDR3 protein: CASSYLTGSSYEQYF
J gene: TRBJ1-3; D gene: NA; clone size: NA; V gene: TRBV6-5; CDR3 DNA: TGTGCCAGCAGTATGACAGGAAGCTCTGGAAACACCATATATTTT; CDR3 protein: CASSMTGSSGNTIYF
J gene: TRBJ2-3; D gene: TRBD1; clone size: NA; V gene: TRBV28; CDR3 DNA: TGTGCCAGCAGTTTGGGGACAGGGTCGAACACAGATACGCAGTATTTT; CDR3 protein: CASSLGTGSNTDTQYF
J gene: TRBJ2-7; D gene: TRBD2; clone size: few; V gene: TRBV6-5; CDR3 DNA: TGTGCCAGCAGTTACTCTCTAGCGGGACCCTACGAGCAGTACTTC; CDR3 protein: CASSYSLAGPYEQYF
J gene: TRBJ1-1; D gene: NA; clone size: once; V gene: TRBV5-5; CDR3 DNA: TGTGCCAGCAGCTTGACGCCAGGGTACGCGGACACTGAAGCTTTCTTT; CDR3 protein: CASSLTPGYADTEAFF
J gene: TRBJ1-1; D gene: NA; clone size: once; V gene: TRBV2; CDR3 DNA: TGTGCCAGCAGGGATTCAGGCAAAGCTTTCTTT; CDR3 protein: CASRDSGKAFF
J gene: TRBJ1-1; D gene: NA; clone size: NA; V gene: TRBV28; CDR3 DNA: TGTGCCAGCAGTTACGGGGACGGACGCGGTCGAGCTTTCTTT; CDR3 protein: CASSYGDGRGRAFF
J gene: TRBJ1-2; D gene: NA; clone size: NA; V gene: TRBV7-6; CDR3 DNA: TGTGCCAGCAGCTTAGCTCCCGGGGACTATGGCTACACCTTC; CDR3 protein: CASSLAPGDYGYTF
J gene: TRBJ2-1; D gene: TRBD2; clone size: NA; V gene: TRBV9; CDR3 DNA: TGTGCCAGCAGCCCCGGTAGCGGGAGAGGTAATGAGCAGTTCTTC; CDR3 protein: CASSPGSGRGNEQFF
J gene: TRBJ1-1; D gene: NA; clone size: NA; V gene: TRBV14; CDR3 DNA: TGTGCCAGCAGCCCCAACCGCGTTGGGGAAGCTTTCTTT; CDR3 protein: CASSPNRVGEAFF
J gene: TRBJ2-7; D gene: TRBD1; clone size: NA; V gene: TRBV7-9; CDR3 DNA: TGTGCCAGCAGCTTTATTTTGGGTACAGGGGGGACCTACGAGCAGTACTTC; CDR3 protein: CASSFILGTGGTYEQYF
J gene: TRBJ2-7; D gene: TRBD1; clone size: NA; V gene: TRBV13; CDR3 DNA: TGTGCCAGCAGCTTATCGGGACAGTTCTACGAGCAGTACTTC; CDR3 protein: CASSLSGQFYEQYF
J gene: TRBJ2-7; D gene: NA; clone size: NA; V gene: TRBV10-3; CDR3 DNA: TGTGCCACCCGACAGGCCTACGAGCAGTACTTC; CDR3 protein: CATRQAYEQYF
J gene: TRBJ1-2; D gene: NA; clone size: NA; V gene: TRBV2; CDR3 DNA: TGTGCCAGCAGTGATGAGGCCCGTTTTGGCTACACCTTC; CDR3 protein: CASSDEARFGYTF
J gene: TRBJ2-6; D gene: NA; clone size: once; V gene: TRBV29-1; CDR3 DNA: TGCAGCGTGGGGGCAGGGGACTCTGGGGCCAACGTCCTGACTTTC; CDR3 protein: CSVGAGDSGANVLTF
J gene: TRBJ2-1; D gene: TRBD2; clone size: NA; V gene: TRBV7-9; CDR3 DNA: TGTGCCAGCAGCACCCTAGCGGGAGGATCCAATGAGCAGTTCTTC; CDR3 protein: CASSTLAGGSNEQFF
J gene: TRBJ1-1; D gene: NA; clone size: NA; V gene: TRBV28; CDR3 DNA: TGTGCCAGCAGTTTATACTACTCCAGCCGAACTGAAGCTTTCTTT; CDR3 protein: CASSLYYSSRTEAFF
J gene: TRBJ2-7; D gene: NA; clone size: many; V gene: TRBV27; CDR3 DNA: TGTGCCAGCAGTTTTTCCCAGGGTCCCTACGAGCAGTACTTC; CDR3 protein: CASSFSQGPYEQYF
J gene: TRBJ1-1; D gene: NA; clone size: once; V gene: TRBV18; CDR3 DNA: TGTGCCAGCTCACCCGGACTGATGAACACTGAAGCTTTCTTT; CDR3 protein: CASSPGLMNTEAFF
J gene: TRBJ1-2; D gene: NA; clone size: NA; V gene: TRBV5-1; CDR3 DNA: TGCGCCAGCAGCTTGAATGCCAACTATGGCTACACCTTC; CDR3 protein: CASSLNANYGYTF
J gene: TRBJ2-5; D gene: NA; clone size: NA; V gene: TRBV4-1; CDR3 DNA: TGCGCCAGCAGCCAATGGGAGGTTGTGCGGCTAAGGGGGACCCAGTACTTC; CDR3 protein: CASSQWEVVRLRGTQYF
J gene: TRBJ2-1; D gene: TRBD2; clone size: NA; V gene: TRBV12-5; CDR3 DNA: TGTGCTAGTGGTTTCCGATCGGGACTAGCGGGAGTAGATTACAATGAGCAGTTCTTC; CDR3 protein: CASGFRSGLAGVDYNEQFF
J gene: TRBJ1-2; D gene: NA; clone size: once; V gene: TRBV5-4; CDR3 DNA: TGTGCCAGCAGATTACAGGGCGGGGTCTATGGCTACACCTTC; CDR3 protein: CASRLQGGVYGYTF
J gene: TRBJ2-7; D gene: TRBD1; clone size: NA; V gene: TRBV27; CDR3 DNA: TGTGCCAGCAGTGGGGGGGACAGGGGTTACGAGCAGTACTTC; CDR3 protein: CASSGGDRGYEQYF
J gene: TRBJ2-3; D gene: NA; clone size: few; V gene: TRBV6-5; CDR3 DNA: TGTGCCAGCAGGCCGCTTGGGGCTAGCTCCGCGCAGTATTTT; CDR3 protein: CASRPLGASSAQYF
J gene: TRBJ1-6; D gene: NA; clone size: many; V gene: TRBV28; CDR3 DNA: TGTGCCAGCAGTTCACTACCCGACGGGGTGGGCTCACCCCTCCACTTT; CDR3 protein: CASSSLPDGVGSPLHF
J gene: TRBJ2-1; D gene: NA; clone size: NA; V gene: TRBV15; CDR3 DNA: TGTGCCACCAGCAGAGGAGGATCCTACAATGAGCAGTTCTTC; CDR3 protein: CATSRGGSYNEQFF
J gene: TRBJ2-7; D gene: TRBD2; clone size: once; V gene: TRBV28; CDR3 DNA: TGTGCCAGCAGCTGGACCAGCGGGACGGGTTACGAGCAGTACTTC; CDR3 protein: CASSWTSGTGYEQYF
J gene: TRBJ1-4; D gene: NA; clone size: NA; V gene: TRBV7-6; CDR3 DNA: TGTGCCAGCAGCTTCTCCGGGACGAGACTGTTTTTT; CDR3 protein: CASSFSGTRLFF
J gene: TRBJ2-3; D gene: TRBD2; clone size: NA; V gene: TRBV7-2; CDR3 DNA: TGTGCCAGCAGCAATGGACTAGCGGGAGGCCAGGATACGCAGTATTTT; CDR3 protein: CASSNGLAGGQDTQYF
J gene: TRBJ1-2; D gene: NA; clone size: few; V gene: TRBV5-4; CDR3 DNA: TGTGCCAGCAGCCGGGACGTAGGAGAATATGGCTACACCTTC; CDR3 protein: CASSRDVGEYGYTF
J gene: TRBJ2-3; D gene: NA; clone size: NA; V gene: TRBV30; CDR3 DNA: TGTGCCTGGAGTCTCGGAGGGGGAACAGATACGCAGTATTTT; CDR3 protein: CAWSLGGGTDTQYF
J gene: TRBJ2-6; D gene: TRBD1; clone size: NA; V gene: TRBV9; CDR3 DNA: TGTGCCAGCAACAGGGGGCCTGGGGCCAACGTCCTGACTTTC; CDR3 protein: CASNRGPGANVLTF
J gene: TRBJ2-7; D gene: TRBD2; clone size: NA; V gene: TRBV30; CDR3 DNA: TGTGCCTGGCGGCGGGAGCTACAATACGAGCAGTACTTC; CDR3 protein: CAWRRELQYEQYF
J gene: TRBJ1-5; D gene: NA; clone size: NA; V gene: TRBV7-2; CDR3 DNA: TGTGCCAGCAGCTTAGGACGGGCCGCCAATCAGCCCCAGCATTTT; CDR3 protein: CASSLGRAANQPQHF
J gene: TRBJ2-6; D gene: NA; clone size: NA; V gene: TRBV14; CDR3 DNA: TGTGCCAGCAGGAAACGCGTCTTGAGCTCTGGGGCCAACGTCCTGACTTTC; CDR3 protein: CASRKRVLSSGANVLTF
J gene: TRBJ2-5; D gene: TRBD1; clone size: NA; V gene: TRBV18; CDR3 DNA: TGTGCCAGCTCACCACAGCAGGGGGATCAAGAGACCCAGTACTTC; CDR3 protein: CASSPQQGDQETQYF
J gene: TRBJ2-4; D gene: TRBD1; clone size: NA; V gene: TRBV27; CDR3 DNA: TGTGCCAGCAGTCGTAGGCCGCCGACAGGGGGCGCCTCGGACATTCAGTACTTC; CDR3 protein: CASSRRPPTGGASDIQYF
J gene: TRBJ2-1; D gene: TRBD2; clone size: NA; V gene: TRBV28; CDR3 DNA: TGTGCCACCATCGAGAGTAGCGGGAGAACGGGGGAGCAGTTCTTC; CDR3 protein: CATIESSGRTGEQFF
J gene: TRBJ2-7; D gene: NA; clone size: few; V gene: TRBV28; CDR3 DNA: TGTGCCAGCAGTTCTCGCTTTCCCTCCCAGGGGGGTGTGGACGAGCAGTACTTC; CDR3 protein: CASSSRFPSQGGVDEQYF
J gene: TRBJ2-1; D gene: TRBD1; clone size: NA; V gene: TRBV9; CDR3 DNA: TGTGCCAGCAGCGGCCGACAGGGGTGGACTGGGGATGAGCAGTTCTTC; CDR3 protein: CASSGRQGWTGDEQFF
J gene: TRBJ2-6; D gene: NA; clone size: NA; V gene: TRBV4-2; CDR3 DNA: TGTGCCAGCAGCCAAGTTGGTGGCGGCTCTGGGGCCAACGTCCTGACTTTC; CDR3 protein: CASSQVGGGSGANVLTF
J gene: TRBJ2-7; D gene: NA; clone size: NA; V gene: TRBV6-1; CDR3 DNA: TGTGCCAGCAGGGCCACCAGGGAAGGTCGTGAGCAGTACTTC; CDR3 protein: CASRATREGREQYF